This entry concerns a single T cell receptor (beta chain). Its antigen is undetermined. The entry originates in a study of T cells in narcolepsy. Study as a whole: Healthy controls were enrolled alongside patients with narcolepsy type 1 or type 2. Study-wide points: HCRT-specific and TRIB2-specific autoreactive clonotypes appeared among same-patient CSF and blood CD4+ clonotypes. Autoreactive clonotypes reportedly recurred in blood of same and different patients, not controls.

Profiled with immunoSEQ multiplex PCR; TCRdb holds only in-frame clones, not every one. The sample includes under 3,500 clones, 62% of them seen just once. The CDR3 length is 17 residues. Trimming shortened V by 1 base and J by 0 bases, and 13 bases separated the two germline ends. The germline CDR1 and CDR2 sequences are MGHRA and YSYEKL. V and J are TRBV4-1 and TRBJ2-1, with TRBD1 as a possible D gene (5 bases). Material: CD45RA- memory CD8+ T cells from PBMCs. This receptor was obtained from a human donor with narcolepsy. CDR3 in amino acids: CASSQGTKVSSYNEQFF. The DNA of the CDR3 is TGCGCCAGCAGCCAAGGGACAAAAGTTAGCTCCTACAATGAGCAGTTCTTC.